The 17 T cell receptor beta chains below were found in one sample sequenced in a study of T cell responses to AZD1222 COVID-19 vaccine. Profiled with immunoSEQ multiplex PCR; TCRdb holds only in-frame clones, not every one. Here the sample spans some 99,000 clones, roughly 88% being singletons. The specimen was peripheral blood, collected on day 0 of MenACWY control vaccination. These receptors came from an adult in good health.

This clone was detected a few times. J is TRBJ2-7 and V is TRBV3-1 (or the pseudogene TRBV3-2); D may be TRBD2 (5 bases). This CDR3 region has 15 residues. Trimming cost V 4 bases and J 2 bases, with 15 bases left between them. In germline, CDR1 is LGHDT, CDR2 YNNKEL (reference sequence). The CDR3 here is CASSLGLAVTYEQYF. The CDR3 nucleotides are TGTGCCAGCAGCCTTGGCCTAGCTGTCACCTACGAGCAGTACTTC.

The rearrangement links TRBV3-1 (or the pseudogene TRBV3-2) to TRBJ2-7, with 7 bases identical to TRBD1. The CDR3 covers 17 residues. Germline V gene lookup returns CDR1 LGHDT and CDR2 YNNKEL (reference sequence). V was pared by 1 base and J by 6 bases, with 15 bases of the junction left unmatched. In DNA, the CDR3 is TGTGCCAGCAGCCAAGGTGATATCGTAGACAGGGCCTCCGAGCAGTACTTC. This sequence encodes CASSQGDIVDRASEQYF.

The chain couples TRBV6-2 or TRBV6-3 to TRBJ1-2; a possible D gene is TRBD1 (5 bases). Trimming cost V 0 bases and J 1 base, with 6 bases left between them. The germline gives CDR1 MNHEY, CDR2 SVGEGT. The CDR3 consists of 14 residues. DNA of the CDR3: TGTGCCAGCAGTTACTCGGGGGGTAACTATGGCTACACCTTC. Its translation is CASSYSGGNYGYTF.

The CDR3 nucleotides read TGTGCCAGCCTCGCGGGACAGGGGGCCCAGGAGGGAATGAACACTGAAGCTTTCTTT. This gives the protein CASLAGQGAQEGMNTEAFF. The chain couples TRBV7-2 to TRBJ1-1; TRBD1 aligns across 12 bases. Germline CDR1 and CDR2: SGHTA and FQGNSA. J lost 0 bases, V lost 8 bases, and 16 bases had no gene match. The CDR3 spans 19 residues.

The chain is built from TRBV5-1 and TRBJ2-7; D is undetermined. The CDR3 has 12 residues. Trimming removed 0 bases at V and 6 bases at J, with 7 bases between. The germline V gene encodes CDR1 SGHRS and CDR2 YFSETQ. The CDR3 DNA reads as TGCGCCAGCAGCTTGGATACATTCGAGCAGTACTTC. Residues: CASSLDTFEQYF.

This chain links TRBV2 with TRBJ1-3; D not resolved. The germline V and J ends were trimmed by 11 bases and 2 bases, with 16 bases remaining between them. CDR3 length: 14 residues. Germline-derived CDR1 and CDR2 are SNHLY and FYNNEI. In DNA form, the CDR3 reads TGTGCCTCAGCTGGGCGCACTGCTGGAAACACCATATATTTT. Translating it yields CASAGRTAGNTIYF.

The CDR3 here is CASSQAKTGGFEQYF. In DNA form, the CDR3 reads TGCGCCAGCAGCCAAGCAAAGACAGGTGGTTTCGAGCAGTACTTC. This chain connects TRBV4-1 to TRBJ2-7; D may be TRBD1 (6 bases). The CDR3 runs 15 residues. Trimming shortened V by 1 base and J by 6 bases, and 16 bases separated the two germline ends. Germline CDR1 reads MGHRA; CDR2 reads YSYEKL.

The chain carries TRBV5-4 and TRBJ1-1, with D uncertain. V was clipped by 4 bases and J by 3 bases, with 10 bases between them. This CDR3 contains 13 residues. Germline V gives CDR1 SGHNT, CDR2 YYREEE (reference sequence). Here the CDR3 DNA reads TGTGCCAGCAGCCTTCTACGGGACACTGAAGCTTTCTTT. This encodes CASSLLRDTEAFF.

The V gene is TRBV6-5, the J gene TRBJ2-5; D unresolved. V was pared by 3 bases and J by 5 bases, with 10 bases between. The V gene's germline CDR1 is MNHEY and CDR2 SVGAGI. The CDR3 is 13 residues long. CDR3 coding DNA: TGTGCCAGCAGTTATCCGGGTTGGGAGACCCAGTACTTC. Translated: CASSYPGWETQYF.

The chain employs TRBV5-4 and TRBJ1-6; unclear D gene. Germline V gene sequence: CDR1 SGHNT, CDR2 YYREEE (reference sequence). V was cut by 3 bases and J by 9 bases, with 10 bases left in between. This CDR3 region has 13 residues. CDR3 nucleotide sequence: TGTGCCAGCAGCTATGACCTGGTTTCACCCCTCCACTTT. Its translation: CASSYDLVSPLHF.

This chain joins TRBV7-8 and TRBJ1-4, with a weak D call TRBD1 (5 bases). Germline V gene data show CDR1 as SGHVS and CDR2 as FQNEAQ. The CDR3 sequence is 15 residues long. V lost 6 bases and J 3 bases, leaving 14 bases between the germline ends. CDR3 protein: CASRPPQGANEKLFF. For the CDR3, the DNA is TGTGCCAGCAGGCCTCCCCAGGGTGCTAATGAAAAACTGTTTTTT.

CDR3 residues: CASSLTTSRGTDTQYF. CDR3 coding DNA: TGTGCCAGCAGCCTAACGACTAGCCGGGGCACAGATACGCAGTATTTT. The chain joins TRBV28 to TRBJ2-3; 7 bases are shared with TRBD2. Germline lookup yields CDR1 MDHEN and CDR2 SYDVKM. The CDR3 has 16 amino acids. Germline trimming cut 6 bases from V and 1 base from J; bases unmatched to any gene: 10. Full variable domain (outside the CDR3, taken from reference TRBV28 and TRBJ2-3): DVKVTQSSRYLVKRTGEKVFLECVQDMDHENMFWYRQDPGLGLRLIYFSYDVKMKEKGDIPEGYSVSREKKERFSLILESASTNQTSMYLCASSLTTSRGTDTQYFGPGTRLTVL.

The rearrangement joins TRBV10-1 to TRBJ1-2; 7 bases align to TRBD1. J lost 7 bases, V lost 4 bases, and 30 bases had no gene match. From germline, CDR1 is WNHNN and CDR2 SYGVQD (reference sequence). The CDR3 contains 21 residues. The CDR3 loop is CASSGPAGSKQGFSVFGGYTF. The CDR3 DNA sequence: TGCGCCAGCAGTGGGCCGGCTGGCTCTAAACAGGGGTTCTCGGTGTTCGGTGGCTACACCTTC.

CDR3 in amino acids: CASSAPGSRANEQFF. The DNA of the CDR3 is TGTGCCAGCAGTGCGCCAGGGTCAAGGGCCAATGAGCAGTTCTTC. The chain couples TRBV28 to TRBJ2-1; D perhaps matches TRBD1 (5 bases). CDR1 and CDR2 from the germline V gene are MDHEN and SYDVKM. Trimming stripped 5 bases from V and 6 bases from J, with 17 bases between. This CDR3 is 15 amino acids long. Full variable domain (rest looked up from reference TRBV28 and TRBJ2-1): DVKVTQSSRYLVKRTGEKVFLECVQDMDHENMFWYRQDPGLGLRLIYFSYDVKMKEKGDIPEGYSVSREKKERFSLILESASTNQTSMYLCASSAPGSRANEQFFGPGTRLTVL.

The rearrangement links TRBV28 to TRBJ1-4, with unresolved D. Germline lookup yields CDR1 MDHEN and CDR2 SYDVKM. V was shortened by 6 bases and J by 3 bases, with 20 bases between the two germline ends. The CDR3 loop spans 17 amino acids. The chain's CDR3 is CASSDFSRSESNEKLFF. Written as DNA, the CDR3 is TGTGCCAGCAGCGACTTTTCCCGATCAGAATCTAATGAAAAACTGTTTTTT.

The rearrangement uses TRBV29-1 and TRBJ2-1; D unclear. The CDR3 is 14 amino acids. The ends were cut back, 4 bases at V and 5 bases at J, with 15 bases in the middle. Germline-derived CDR1 and CDR2 are SQVTM and ANQGSEA. CDR3 region: CSVGSQIYHNEQFF. CDR3 sequence (DNA): TGCAGCGTTGGATCCCAGATCTATCACAATGAGCAGTTCTTC.

This rearrangement joins TRBV5-3 to TRBJ2-6, with D unresolved. TRBV5-3 carries the ORF label, with uncertain function. The CDR3 is 15 residues long. Trimming took 5 bases from V and 5 from J, leaving 14 bases between them. CDR3 sequence (DNA): TGTGCCAGAAGTCTACAGTGGTTCTGGGCCAACGTCCTGACTTTC. It specifies CARSLQWFWANVLTF.